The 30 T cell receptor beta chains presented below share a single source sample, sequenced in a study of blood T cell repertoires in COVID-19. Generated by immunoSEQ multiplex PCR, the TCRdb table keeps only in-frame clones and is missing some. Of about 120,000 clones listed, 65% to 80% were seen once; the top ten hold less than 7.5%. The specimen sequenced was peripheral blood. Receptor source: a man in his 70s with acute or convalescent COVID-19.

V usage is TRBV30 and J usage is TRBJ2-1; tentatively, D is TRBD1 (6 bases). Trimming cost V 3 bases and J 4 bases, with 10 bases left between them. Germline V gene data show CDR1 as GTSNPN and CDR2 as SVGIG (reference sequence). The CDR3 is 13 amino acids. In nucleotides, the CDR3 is TGTGCCTGGAGGGCGGACAGTTACAATGAGCAGTTCTTC. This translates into CAWRADSYNEQFF.

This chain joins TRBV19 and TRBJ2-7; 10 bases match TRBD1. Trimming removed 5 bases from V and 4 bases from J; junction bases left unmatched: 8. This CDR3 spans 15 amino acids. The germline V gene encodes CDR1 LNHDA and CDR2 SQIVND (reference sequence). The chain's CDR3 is CASSLSGTGVYEQYF. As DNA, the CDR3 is TGTGCCAGTAGTCTATCGGGGACAGGGGTATACGAGCAGTACTTC.

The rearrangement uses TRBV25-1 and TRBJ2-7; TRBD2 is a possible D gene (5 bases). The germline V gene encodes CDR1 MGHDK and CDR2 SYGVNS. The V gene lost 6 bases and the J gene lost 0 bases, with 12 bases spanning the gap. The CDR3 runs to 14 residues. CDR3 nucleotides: TGTGCCAGCAGCCCTCGGGGAGACTCCTACGAGCAGTACTTC. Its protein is CASSPRGDSYEQYF.

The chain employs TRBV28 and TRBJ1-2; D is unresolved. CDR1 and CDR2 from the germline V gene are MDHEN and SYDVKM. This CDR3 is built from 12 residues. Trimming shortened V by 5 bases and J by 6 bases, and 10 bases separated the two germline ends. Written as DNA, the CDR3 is TGTGCCAGCAGTCTGCAATACAATGGCTACACCTTC. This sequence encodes CASSLQYNGYTF.

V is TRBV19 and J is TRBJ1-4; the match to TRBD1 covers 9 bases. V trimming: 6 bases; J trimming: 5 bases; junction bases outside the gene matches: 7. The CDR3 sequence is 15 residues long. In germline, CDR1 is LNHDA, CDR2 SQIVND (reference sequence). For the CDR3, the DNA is TGTGCCAGTAGGCCACAGGGGGCGGGAAATGAAAAACTGTTTTTT. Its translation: CASRPQGAGNEKLFF. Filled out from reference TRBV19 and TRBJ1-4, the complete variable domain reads DGGITQSPKYLFRKEGQNVTLSCEQNLNHDAMYWYRQDPGQGLRLIYYSQIVNDFQKGDIAEGYSVSREKKESFPLTVTSAQKNPTAFYLCASRPQGAGNEKLFFGSGTQLSVL.

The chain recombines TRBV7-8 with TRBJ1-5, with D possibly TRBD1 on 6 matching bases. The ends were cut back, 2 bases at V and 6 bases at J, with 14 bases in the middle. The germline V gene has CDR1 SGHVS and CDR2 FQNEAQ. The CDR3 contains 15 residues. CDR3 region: CASSLYAGVGQPQHF. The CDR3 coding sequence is TGTGCCAGCAGCTTATACGCAGGGGTCGGTCAGCCCCAGCATTTT.

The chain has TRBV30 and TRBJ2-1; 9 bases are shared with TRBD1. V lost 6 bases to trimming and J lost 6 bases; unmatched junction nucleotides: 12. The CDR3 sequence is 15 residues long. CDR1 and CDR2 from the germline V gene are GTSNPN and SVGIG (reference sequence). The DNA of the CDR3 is TGTGCCTGTCTTCATCACAGGGGGCATCTCAATGAGCAGTTCTTC. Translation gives CACLHHRGHLNEQFF.

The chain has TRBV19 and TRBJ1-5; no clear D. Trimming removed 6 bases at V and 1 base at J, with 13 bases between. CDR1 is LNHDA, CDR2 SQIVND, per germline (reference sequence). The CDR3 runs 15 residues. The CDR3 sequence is CASRRSEGSNQPQHF. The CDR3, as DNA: TGTGCCAGTAGAAGATCGGAGGGAAGCAATCAGCCCCAGCATTTT.

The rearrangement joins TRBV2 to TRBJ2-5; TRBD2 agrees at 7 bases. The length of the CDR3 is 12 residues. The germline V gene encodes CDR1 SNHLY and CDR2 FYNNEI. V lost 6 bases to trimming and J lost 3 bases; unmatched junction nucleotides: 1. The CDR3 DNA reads TGTGCCAGCAGGGGGAGGGAAGAGACCCAGTACTTC. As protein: CASRGREETQYF.

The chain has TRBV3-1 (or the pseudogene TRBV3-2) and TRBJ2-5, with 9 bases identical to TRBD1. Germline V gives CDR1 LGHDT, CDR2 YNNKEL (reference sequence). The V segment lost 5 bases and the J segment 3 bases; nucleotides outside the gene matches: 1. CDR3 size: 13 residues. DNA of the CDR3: TGTGCCAGCAGCTGGACAGGGGAAGAGACCCAGTACTTC. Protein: CASSWTGEETQYF.

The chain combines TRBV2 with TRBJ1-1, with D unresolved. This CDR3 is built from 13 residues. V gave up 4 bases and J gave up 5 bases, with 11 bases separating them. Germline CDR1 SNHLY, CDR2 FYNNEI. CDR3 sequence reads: CASSANSGTEAFF. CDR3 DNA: TGTGCCAGCAGTGCTAACAGTGGGACTGAAGCTTTCTTT.

CDR3 DNA: TGTGCCACCAGCAGAGATGGCGGGACTTACGAGCAGTACTTC. Its translation: CATSRDGGTYEQYF. The J gene is TRBJ2-7, the V gene TRBV15, with D possibly being TRBD2 (6 bases). The CDR3 has 14 amino acids. The germline CDR1 and CDR2 sequences are LNHNV and YYDKDF (reference sequence). V was pared by 0 bases and J by 4 bases, with 10 bases between. Using reference TRBV15 and TRBJ2-7 for the parts outside the CDR3, the full variable domain is DAMVIQNPRYQVTQFGKPVTLSCSQTLNHNVMYWYQQKSSQAPKLLFHYYDKDFNNEADTPDNFQSRRPNTSFCFLDIRSPGLGDTAMYLCATSRDGGTYEQYFGPGTRLTVT.

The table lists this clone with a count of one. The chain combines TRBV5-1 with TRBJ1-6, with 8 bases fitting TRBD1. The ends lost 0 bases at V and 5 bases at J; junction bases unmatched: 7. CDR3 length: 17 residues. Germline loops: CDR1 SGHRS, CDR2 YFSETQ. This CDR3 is CASSLDHRGYNNSPLHF. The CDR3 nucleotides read TGCGCCAGCAGCTTGGACCACAGGGGGTATAATAATTCACCCCTCCACTTT.

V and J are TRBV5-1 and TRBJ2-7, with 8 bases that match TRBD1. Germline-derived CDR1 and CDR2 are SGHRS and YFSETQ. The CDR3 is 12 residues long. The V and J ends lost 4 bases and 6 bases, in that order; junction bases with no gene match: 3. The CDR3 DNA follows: TGCGCCAGCAGCCCAACAGGGGGCGAGCAGTACTTC. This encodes CASSPTGGEQYF.

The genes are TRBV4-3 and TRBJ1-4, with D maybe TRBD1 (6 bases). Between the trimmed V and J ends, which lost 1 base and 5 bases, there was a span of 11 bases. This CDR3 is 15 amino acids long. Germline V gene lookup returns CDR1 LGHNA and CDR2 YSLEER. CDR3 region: CASSQGSGQNEKLFF. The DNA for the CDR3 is TGCGCCAGCAGCCAAGGGTCAGGACAGAATGAAAAACTGTTTTTT.

The CDR3 DNA sequence: TGTGCTAGTGCTAAGGACAGGGAGGAGAAACTGTTTTTT. It encodes CASAKDREEKLFF. The rearrangement uses TRBV12-5 and TRBJ1-4; 8 nucleotides line up with TRBD1. Germline V gene sequence: CDR1 LGHNT, CDR2 FRNRAP. Trimming removed 7 bases from V and 11 bases from J; junction bases left unmatched: 9. This CDR3 has 13 residues.

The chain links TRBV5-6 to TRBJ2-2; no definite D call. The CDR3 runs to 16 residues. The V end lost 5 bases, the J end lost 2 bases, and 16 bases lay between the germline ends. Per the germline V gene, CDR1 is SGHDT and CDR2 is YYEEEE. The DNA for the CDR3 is TGTGCCAGCAGGAACGCACAGATTTCTAACACCGGGGAGCTGTTTTTT. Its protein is CASRNAQISNTGELFF.

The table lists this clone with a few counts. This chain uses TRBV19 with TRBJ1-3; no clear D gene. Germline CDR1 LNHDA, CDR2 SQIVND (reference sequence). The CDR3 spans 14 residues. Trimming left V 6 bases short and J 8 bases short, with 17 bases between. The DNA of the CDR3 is TGTGCCAGTAGCCTCCTTGCGTCTAAAGACACCATATATTTT. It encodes CASSLLASKDTIYF.

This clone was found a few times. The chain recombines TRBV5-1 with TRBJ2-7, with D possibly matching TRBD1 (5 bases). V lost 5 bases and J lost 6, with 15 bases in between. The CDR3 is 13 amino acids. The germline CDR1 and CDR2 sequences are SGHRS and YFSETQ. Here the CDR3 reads CASRMAQAPEQYF. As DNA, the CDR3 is TGCGCCAGCAGGATGGCACAGGCCCCCGAGCAGTACTTC.

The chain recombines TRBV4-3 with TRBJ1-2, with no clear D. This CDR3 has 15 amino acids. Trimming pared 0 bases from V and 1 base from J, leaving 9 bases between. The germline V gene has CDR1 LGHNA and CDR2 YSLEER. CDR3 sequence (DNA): TGCGCCAGCAGCCAAGACCCCTCCGGTAACTATGGCTACACCTTC. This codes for CASSQDPSGNYGYTF.

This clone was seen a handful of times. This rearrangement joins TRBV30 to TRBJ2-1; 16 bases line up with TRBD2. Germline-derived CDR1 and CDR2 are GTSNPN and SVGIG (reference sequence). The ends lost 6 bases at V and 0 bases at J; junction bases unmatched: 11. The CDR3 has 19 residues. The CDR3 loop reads CACNPPGTSGRGSYNEQFF. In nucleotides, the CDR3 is TGTGCCTGTAACCCCCCCGGGACTAGCGGGAGGGGCTCCTACAATGAGCAGTTCTTC.

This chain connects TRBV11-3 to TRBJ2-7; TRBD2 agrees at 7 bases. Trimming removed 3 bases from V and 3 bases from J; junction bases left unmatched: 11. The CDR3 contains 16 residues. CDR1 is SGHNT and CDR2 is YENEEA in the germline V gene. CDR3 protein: CASSLGGTSGYYEQYF. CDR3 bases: TGTGCCAGCAGCTTGGGGGGGACTTCCGGATACTACGAGCAGTACTTC. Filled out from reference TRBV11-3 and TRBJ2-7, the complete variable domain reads EAGVVQSPRYKIIEKKQPVAFWCNPISGHNTLYWYLQNLGQGPELLIRYENEEAVDDSQLPKDRFSAERLKGVDSTLKIQPAELGDSAVYLCASSLGGTSGYYEQYFGPGTRLTVT.

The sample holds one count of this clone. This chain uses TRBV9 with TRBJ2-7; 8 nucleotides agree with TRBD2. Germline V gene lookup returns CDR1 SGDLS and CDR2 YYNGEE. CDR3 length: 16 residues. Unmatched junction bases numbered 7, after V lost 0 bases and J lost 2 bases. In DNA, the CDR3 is TGTGCCAGCAGCGTAGTCCCCGGACTAGCCACCTACGAGCAGTACTTC. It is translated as CASSVVPGLATYEQYF. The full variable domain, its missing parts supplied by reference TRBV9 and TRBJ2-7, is DSGVTQTPKHLITATGQRVTLRCSPRSGDLSVYWYQQSLDQGLQFLIQYYNGEERAKGNILERFSAQQFPDLHSELNLSSLELGDSALYFCASSVVPGLATYEQYFGPGTRLTVT.

CDR3 bases: TGTGCCAGCAGCGATGGGGAGAAGCAAATGAACACTGAAGCTTTCTTT. This translates into CASSDGEKQMNTEAFF. This chain links TRBV27 with TRBJ1-1; D gene uncertain. The CDR3 loop spans 16 amino acids. Germline assignment: CDR1 MNHEY and CDR2 SMNVEV (reference sequence). Trimming removed 6 bases at V and 0 bases at J, with 17 bases between.

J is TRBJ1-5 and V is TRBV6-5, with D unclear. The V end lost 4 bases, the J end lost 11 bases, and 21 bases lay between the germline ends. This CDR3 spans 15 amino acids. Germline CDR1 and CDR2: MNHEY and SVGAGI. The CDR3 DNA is TGTGCCAGCAGTTCGGACCCTCGGGGTAGAGGATCCCAGCATTTT. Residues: CASSSDPRGRGSQHF.

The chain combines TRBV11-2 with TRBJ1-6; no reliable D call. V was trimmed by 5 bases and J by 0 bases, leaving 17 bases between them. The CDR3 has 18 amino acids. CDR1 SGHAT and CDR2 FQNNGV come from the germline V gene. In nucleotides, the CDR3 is TGTGCCAGCAGCCCCTCGGGGAGGGTGAGCTCCTATAATTCACCCCTCCACTTT. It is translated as CASSPSGRVSSYNSPLHF.

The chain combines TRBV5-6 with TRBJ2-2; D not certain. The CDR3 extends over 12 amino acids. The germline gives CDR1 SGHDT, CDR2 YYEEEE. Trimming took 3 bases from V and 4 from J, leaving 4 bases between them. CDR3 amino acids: CASSSVTGELFF. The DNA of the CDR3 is TGTGCCAGCAGCTCAGTCACCGGGGAGCTGTTTTTT.

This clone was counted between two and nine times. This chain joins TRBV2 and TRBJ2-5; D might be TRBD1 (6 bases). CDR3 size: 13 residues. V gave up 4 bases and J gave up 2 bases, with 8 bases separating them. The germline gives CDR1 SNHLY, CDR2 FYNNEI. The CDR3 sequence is CASSVDRQETQYF. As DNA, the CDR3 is TGTGCCAGCAGTGTGGACAGACAAGAGACCCAGTACTTC.

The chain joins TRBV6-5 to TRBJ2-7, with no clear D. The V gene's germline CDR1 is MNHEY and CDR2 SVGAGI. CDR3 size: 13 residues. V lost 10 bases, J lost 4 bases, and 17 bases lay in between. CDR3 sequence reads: CATTLIHPYEQYF. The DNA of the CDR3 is TGTGCCACAACCCTAATCCACCCTTACGAGCAGTACTTC.

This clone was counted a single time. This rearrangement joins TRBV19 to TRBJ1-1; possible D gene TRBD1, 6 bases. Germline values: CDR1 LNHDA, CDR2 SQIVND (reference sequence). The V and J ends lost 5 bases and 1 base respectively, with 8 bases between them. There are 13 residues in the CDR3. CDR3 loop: CASSDRQNTEAFF. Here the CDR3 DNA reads TGTGCCAGTAGTGACAGGCAGAACACTGAAGCTTTCTTT.